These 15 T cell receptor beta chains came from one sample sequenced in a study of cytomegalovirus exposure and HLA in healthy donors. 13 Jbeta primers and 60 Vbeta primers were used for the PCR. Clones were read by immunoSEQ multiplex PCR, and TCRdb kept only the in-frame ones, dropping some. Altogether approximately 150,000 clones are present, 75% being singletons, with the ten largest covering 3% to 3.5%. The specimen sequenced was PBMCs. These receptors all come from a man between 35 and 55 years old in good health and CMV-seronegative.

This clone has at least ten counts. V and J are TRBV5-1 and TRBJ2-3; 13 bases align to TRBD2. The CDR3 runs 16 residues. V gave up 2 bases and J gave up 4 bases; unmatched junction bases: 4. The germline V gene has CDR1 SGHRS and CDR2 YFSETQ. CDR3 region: CASSFGTSGTSDTQYF. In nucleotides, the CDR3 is TGCGCCAGCAGCTTCGGGACTAGCGGGACTTCAGATACGCAGTATTTT.

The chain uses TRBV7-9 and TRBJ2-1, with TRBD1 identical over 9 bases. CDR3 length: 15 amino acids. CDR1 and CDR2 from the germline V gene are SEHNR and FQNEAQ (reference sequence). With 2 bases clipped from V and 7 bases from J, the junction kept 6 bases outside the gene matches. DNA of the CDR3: TGTGCCAGCAGCTTACAGGGACAGGGTGGGAATGAGCAGTTCTTC. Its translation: CASSLQGQGGNEQFF.

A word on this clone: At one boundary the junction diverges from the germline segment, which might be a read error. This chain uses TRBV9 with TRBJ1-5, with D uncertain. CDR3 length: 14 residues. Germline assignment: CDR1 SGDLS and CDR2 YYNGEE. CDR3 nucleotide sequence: TGTGCCAGCAGCGTGGGCCAGAGCAACCAGCCCCAGCATTTT. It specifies CASSVGQSNQPQHF.

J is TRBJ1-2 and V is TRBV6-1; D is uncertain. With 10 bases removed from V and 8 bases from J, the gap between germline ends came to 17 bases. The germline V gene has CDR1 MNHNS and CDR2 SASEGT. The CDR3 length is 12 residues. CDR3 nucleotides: TGTGCCACCGAGACCTATATGGAGGGCTACACCTTC. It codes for CATETYMEGYTF.

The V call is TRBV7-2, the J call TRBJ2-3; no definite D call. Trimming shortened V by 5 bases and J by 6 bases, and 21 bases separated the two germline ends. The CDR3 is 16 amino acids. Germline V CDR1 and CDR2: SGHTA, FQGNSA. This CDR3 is CASSLQRPSLTDTQYF. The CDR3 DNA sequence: TGTGCCAGCAGCCTCCAGAGACCTAGTTTAACGGATACGCAGTATTTT.

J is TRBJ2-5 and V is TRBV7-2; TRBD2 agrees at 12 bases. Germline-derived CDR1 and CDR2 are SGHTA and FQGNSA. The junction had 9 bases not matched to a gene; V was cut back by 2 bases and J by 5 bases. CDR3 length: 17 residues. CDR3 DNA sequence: TGTGCCAGCAGCTTATCGGCTAGCGGGGGGGCCCGGGAGACCCAGTACTTC. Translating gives CASSLSASGGARETQYF. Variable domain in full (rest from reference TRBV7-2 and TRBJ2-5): GAGVSQSPSNKVTEKGKDVELRCDPISGHTALYWYRQSLGQGLEFLIYFQGNSAPDKSGLPSDRFSAERTGGSVSTLTIQRTQQEDSAVYLCASSLSASGGARETQYFGPGTRLLVL.

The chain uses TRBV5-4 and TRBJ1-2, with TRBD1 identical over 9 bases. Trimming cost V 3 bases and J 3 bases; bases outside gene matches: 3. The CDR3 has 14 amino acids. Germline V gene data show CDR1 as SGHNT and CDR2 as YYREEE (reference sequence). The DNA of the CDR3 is TGTGCCAGCAGCTCCTGGGACAGGGACTATGGCTACACCTTC. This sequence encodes CASSSWDRDYGYTF.

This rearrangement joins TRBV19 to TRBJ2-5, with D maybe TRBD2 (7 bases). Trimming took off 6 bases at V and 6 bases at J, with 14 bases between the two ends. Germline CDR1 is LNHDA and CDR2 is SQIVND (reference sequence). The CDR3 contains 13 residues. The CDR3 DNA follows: TGTGCCAGTAGAGAGGGGGGGACAAAGACCCAGTACTTC. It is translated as CASREGGTKTQYF.

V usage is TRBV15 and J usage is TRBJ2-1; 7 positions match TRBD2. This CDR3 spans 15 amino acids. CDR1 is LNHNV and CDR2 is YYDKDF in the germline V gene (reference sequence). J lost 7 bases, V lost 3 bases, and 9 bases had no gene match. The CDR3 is CATSRRGGAGNEQFF. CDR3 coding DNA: TGTGCCACCAGCAGGAGGGGAGGGGCGGGAAATGAGCAGTTCTTC.

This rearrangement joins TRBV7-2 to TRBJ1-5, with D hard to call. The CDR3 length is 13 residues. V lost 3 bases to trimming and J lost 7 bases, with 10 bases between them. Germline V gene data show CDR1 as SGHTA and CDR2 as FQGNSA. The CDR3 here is CASSFSEGQPQHF. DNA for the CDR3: TGTGCCAGCAGCTTCTCAGAGGGCCAGCCCCAGCATTTT.

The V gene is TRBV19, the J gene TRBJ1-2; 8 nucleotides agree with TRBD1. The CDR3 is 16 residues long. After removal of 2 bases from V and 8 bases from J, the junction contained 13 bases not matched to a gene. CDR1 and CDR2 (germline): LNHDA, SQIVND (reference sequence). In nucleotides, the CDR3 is TGTGCCAGTAGTATACAGGACAGGGCGCTTCAGAGGGGCTACACCTTC. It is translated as CASSIQDRALQRGYTF.

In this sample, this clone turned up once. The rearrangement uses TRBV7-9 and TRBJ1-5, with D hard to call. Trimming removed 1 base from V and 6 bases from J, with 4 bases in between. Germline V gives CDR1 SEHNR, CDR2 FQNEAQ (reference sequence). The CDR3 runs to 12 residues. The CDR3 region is CASSLEAQPQHF. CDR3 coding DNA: TGTGCCAGCAGCTTAGAAGCTCAGCCCCAGCATTTT.

The CDR3, as DNA: TGTGCCAGCAGTGCGACAGGGCCGTACACTGAAGCTTTCTTT. Translating it yields CASSATGPYTEAFF. The gene calls are TRBV28 and TRBJ1-1; 7 nucleotides match TRBD1. With 5 bases clipped from V and 3 bases from J, the junction kept 6 bases outside the gene matches. The CDR3 has 14 amino acids. CDR1 and CDR2 from the germline V gene are MDHEN and SYDVKM.

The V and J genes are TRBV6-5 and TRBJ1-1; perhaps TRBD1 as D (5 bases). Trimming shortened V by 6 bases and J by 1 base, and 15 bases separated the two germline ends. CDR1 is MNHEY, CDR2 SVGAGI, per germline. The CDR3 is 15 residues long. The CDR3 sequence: CASSPHGQRNTEAFF. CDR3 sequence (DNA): TGTGCCAGCAGCCCACACGGACAACGGAACACTGAAGCTTTCTTT.

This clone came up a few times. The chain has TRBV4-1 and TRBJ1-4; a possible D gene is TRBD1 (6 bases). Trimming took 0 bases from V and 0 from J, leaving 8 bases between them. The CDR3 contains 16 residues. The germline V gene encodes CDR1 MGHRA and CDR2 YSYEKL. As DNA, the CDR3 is TGCGCCAGCAGCCAAGAGCACAGGGCAACTAATGAAAAACTGTTTTTT. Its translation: CASSQEHRATNEKLFF.